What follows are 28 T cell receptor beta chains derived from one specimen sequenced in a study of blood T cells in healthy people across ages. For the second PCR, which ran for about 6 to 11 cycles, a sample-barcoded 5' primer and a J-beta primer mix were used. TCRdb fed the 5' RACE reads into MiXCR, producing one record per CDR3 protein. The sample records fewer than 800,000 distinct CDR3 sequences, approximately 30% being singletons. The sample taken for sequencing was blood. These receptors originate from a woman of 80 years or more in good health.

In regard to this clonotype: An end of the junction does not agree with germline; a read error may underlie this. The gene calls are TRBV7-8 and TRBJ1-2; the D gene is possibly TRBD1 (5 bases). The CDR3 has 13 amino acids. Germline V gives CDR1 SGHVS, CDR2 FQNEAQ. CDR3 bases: TGTGCCAACAGCCCAGGGTCATCCTATGGCTACACCTTC. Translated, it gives CANSPGSSYGYTF.

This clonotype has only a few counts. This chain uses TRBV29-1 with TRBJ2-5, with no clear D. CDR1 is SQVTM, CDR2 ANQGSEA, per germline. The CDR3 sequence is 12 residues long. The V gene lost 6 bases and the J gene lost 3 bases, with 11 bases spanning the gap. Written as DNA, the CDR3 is TGCAGCGTGGCTCCGGGCAAAGAGACCCAGTACTTC. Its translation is CSVAPGKETQYF.

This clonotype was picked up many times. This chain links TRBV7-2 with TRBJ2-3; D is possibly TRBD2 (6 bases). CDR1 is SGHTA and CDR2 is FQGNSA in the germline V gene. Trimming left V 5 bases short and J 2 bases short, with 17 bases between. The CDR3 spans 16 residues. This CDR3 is CASSERVRGTTDTQYF. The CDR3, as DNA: TGTGCCAGCAGCGAAAGAGTGCGGGGCACCACAGATACGCAGTATTTT.

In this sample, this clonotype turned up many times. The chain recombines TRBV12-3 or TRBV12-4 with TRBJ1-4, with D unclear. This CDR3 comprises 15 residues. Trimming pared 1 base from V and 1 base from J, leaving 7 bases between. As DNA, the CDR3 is TGTGCCAGCAGTTTAGGCGAAAGAACTAATGAAAAACTGTTTTTT. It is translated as CASSLGERTNEKLFF.

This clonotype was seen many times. CDR3 sequence: CASLNPASLYGYTF. The DNA for the CDR3 is TGTGCCAGCCTTAACCCCGCCAGTCTCTATGGCTACACCTTC. The rearrangement uses TRBV6-5 and TRBJ1-2; no reliable D call. The V and J ends lost 8 bases and 4 bases respectively, with 17 bases between them. The CDR3 covers 14 residues. Germline V gives CDR1 MNHEY, CDR2 SVGAGI.

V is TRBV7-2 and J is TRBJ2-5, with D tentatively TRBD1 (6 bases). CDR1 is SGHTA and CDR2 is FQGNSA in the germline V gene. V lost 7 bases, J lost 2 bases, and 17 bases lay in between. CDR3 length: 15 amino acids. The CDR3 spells CASIYARTAQETQYF. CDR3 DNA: TGTGCCAGCATCTACGCCAGGACAGCACAAGAGACCCAGTACTTC.

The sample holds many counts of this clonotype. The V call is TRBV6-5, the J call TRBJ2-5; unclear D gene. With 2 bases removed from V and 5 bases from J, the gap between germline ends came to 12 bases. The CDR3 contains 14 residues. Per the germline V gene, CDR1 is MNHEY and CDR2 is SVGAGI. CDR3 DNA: TGTGCCAGCAGTTACAAACGGCGAATTGAGACCCAGTACTTC. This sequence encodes CASSYKRRIETQYF.

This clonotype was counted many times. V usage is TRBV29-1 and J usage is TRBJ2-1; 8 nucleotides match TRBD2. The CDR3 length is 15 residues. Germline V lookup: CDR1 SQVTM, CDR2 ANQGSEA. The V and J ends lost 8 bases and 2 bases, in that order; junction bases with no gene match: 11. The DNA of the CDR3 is TGCAGCACCCCTAGTGCGCGGGGGGCCTACAATGAGCAGTTCTTC. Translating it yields CSTPSARGAYNEQFF.

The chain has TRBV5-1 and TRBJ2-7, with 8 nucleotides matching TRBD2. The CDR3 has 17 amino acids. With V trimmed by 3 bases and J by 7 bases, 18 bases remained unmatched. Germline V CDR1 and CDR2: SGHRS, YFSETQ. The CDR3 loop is CASSWTPGTGGINEQYF. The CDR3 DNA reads TGCGCCAGCAGCTGGACCCCCGGGACGGGGGGGATAAATGAGCAGTACTTC.

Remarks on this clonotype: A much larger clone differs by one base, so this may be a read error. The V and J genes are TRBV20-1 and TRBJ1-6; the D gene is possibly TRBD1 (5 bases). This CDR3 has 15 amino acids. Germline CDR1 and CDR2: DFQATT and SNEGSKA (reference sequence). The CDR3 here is CSARSSGRGSSPPHF. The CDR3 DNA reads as TGCAGTGCTAGATCCTCGGGTAGGGGAAGCTCACCCCCCCACTTT.

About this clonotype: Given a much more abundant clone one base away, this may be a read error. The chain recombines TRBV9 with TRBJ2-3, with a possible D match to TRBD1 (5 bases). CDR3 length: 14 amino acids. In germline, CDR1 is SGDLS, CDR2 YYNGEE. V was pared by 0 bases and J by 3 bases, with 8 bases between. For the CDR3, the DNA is TGTGCCAGCAGCGTAGGGACACGGACAGATACGCAGTATTTT. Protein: CASSVGTRTDTQYF.

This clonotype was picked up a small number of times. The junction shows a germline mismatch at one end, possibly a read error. The CDR3 DNA reads as TGTGCCAGCAGCCGGGGGGCTACCACCTCCTACAAGCAGTACTTC. Translated: CASSRGATTSYKQYF. The chain recombines TRBV7-9 with TRBJ2-7, with TRBD2 as a possible D gene (7 bases). The CDR3 consists of 15 residues. The germline CDR1 and CDR2 sequences are SEHNR and FQNEAQ (reference sequence).

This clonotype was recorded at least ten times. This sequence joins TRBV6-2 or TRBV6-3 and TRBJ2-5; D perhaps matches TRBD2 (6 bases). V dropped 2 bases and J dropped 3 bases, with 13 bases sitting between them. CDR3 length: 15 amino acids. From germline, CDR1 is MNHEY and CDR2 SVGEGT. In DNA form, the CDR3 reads TGTGCCAGCAGTTACATGTGGCTAGCGAAAGAGACCCAGTACTTC. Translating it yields CASSYMWLAKETQYF.

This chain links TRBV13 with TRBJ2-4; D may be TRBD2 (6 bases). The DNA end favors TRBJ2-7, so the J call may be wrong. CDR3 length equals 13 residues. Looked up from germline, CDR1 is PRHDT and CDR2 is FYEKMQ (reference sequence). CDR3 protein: CASSFGREREQYF. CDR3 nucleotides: TGTGCCAGCAGCTTCGGCCGGGAGCGCGAGCAGTACTTC.

The CDR3 here is CASSQGPGREHIQYF. The CDR3 DNA reads TGTGCCAGCAGCCAAGGTCCGGGCAGGGAACACATTCAGTACTTC. The chain joins TRBV3-1 to TRBJ2-4; perhaps TRBD1 as D (5 bases). Germline lookup yields CDR1 LGHDT and CDR2 YNNKEL (reference sequence). Trimming removed 1 base from V and 8 bases from J, with 15 bases in between. The CDR3 contains 15 residues.

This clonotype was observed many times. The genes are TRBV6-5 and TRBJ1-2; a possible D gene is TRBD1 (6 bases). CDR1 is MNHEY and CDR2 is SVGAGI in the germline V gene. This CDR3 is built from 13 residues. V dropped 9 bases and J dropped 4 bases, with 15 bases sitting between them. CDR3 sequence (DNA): TGTGCCAGTGGGAGACAGGTGTTCTATGGCTACACCTTC. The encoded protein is CASGRQVFYGYTF.

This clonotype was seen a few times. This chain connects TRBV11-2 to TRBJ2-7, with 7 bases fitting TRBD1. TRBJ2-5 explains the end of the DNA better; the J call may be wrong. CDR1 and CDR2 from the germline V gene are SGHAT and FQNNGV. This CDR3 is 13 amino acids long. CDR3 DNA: TGTGCCAGCAGCTTTATACAGGGGGAGACCCAGTACTTC. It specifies CASSFIQGETQYF.

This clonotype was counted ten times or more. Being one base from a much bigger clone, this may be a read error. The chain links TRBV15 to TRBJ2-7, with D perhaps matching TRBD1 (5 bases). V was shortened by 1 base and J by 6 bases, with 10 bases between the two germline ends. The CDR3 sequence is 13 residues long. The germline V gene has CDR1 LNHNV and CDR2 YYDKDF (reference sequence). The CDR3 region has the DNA TGTGCCACCAGCAGAGGGGGCGTTCCCGAGCAGTACTTC. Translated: CATSRGGVPEQYF.

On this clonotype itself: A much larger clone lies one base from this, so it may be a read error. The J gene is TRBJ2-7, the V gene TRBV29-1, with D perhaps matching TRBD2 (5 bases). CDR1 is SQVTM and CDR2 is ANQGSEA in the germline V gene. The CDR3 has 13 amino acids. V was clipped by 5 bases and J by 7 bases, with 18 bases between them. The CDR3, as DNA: TGCAGCGTTTCCAAGCGGTCCTACAATGAGCAGTACTTC. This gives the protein CSVSKRSYNEQYF.

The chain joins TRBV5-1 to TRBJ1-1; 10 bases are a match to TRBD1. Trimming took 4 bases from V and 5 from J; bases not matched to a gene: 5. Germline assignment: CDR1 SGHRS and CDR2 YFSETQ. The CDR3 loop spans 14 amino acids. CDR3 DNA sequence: TGCGCCAGCAGCAACCGGGACAGGGGTACTGAAGCTTTCTTT. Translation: CASSNRDRGTEAFF.

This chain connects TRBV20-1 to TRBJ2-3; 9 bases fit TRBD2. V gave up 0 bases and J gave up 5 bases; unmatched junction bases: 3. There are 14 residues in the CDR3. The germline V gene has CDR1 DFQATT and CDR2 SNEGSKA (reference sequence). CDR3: CSARDSGSRDTQYF. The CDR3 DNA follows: TGCAGTGCTAGAGATAGCGGGAGTAGAGATACGCAGTATTTT.

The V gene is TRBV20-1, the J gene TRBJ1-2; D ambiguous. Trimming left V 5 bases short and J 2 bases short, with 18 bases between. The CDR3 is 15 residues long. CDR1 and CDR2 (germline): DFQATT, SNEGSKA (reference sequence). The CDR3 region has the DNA TGCAGTGCTTATATTGGACGGGAACTAAACTATGGCTACACCTTC. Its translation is CSAYIGRELNYGYTF.

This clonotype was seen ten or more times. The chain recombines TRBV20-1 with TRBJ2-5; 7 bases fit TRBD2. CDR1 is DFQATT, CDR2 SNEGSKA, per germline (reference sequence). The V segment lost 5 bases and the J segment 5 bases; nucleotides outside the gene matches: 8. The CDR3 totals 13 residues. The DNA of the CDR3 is TGCAGTGCTCCAGCGGGGTACGGGGAGACCCAGTACTTC. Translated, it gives CSAPAGYGETQYF.

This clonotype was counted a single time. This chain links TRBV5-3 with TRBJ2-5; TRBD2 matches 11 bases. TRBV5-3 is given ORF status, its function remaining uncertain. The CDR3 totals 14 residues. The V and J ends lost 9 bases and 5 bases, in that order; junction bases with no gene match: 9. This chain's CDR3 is CATPLAGGEETQYF. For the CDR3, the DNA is TGTGCCACCCCTCTAGCGGGAGGAGAGGAGACCCAGTACTTC.

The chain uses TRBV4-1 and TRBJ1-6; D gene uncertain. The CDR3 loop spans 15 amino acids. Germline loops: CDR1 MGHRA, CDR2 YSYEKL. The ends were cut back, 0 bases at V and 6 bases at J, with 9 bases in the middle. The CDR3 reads CASSQDEGFNSPLHF. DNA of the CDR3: TGCGCCAGCAGCCAAGATGAGGGATTTAATTCACCCCTCCACTTT.

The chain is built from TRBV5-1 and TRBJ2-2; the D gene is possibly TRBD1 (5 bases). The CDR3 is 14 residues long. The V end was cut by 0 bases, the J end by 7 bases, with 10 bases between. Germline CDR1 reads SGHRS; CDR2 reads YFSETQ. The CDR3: CASSLDQGSGELFF. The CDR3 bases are TGCGCCAGCAGCTTGGACCAGGGAAGCGGGGAGCTGTTTTTT.

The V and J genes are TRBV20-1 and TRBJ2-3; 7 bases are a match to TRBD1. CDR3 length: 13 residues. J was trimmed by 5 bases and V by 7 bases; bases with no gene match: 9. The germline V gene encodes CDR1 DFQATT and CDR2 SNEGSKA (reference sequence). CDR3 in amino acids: CSVRTGRGDTQYF. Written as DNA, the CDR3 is TGCAGTGTTAGGACAGGCCGAGGAGATACGCAGTATTTT.

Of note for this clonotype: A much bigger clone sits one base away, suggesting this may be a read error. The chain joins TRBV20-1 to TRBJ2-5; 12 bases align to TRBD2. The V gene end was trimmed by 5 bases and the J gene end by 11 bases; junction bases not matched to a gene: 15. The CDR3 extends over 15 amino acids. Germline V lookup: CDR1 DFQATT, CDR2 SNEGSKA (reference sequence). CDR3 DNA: TGCAGTGCTTTGACTAGCGGGGGCGGGAGTTGGGAGCAGTACTTC. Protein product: CSALTSGGGSWEQYF.